The rows below give T cell receptor beta chains drawn from one sample of a study of shared clonotypes between healthy human individuals. The data were produced by immunoSEQ multiplex PCR, yet TCRdb's version contains in-frame clones alone and is incomplete. The table lists 2 million to 2.5 million clones, 85% to 95% of them singletons. Sequencing input: naive CD4+ T cells sorted from blood. The receptors originated from a young man in good health. Both conserved end residues are part of each CDR3. A D gene is named only where the DNA matches it firmly. The size field is filled for only some rows; it gives once, few, many or a size class.

DNA	CDR3	V	size	J	D
TGTGCCAGCAGTTACTTGGGACTAGCGGGAGATGAGCAGTTCTTC	CASSYLGLAGDEQFF	TRBV6-6	NA	TRBJ2-1	TRBD2
TGTGCCTGGAGTCAGGGCCTTAGGGAGACCCAGTACTTC	CAWSQGLRETQYF	TRBV30	once	TRBJ2-5	NA
TGTGCCAGCAGTTTGGTTGACTCGAACGAAAAACTGTTTTTT	CASSLVDSNEKLFF	TRBV28	NA	TRBJ1-4	NA
TGTGCCTGGAGTGTACTAACGACCGGGACTAGCGGCTACAATGAGCAGTTCTTC	CAWSVLTTGTSGYNEQFF	TRBV30	NA	TRBJ2-1	TRBD2
TGCGCCAGCAGCCGCCAAGCGGGGTTTGATCAGCCCCAGCATTTT	CASSRQAGFDQPQHF	TRBV4-1	few	TRBJ1-5	NA
TGTGCCAGCAGCCCATCACAGGGAGGTGAGACCCAGTACTTC	CASSPSQGGETQYF	TRBV14	NA	TRBJ2-5	NA
TGTGCCTGGAGTGTCCAAAGGACTAGCGGGAGGGCCCACGAGCAGTACTTC	CAWSVQRTSGRAHEQYF	TRBV30	NA	TRBJ2-7	TRBD2
TGTGCCAGCAGCGCAGACACCGGGACTAGCGATGAGCAGTTCTTC	CASSADTGTSDEQFF	TRBV7-9	NA	TRBJ2-1	TRBD2
TGTGCCAGCAGCTTGGACTCTAGGGAGCAGTTCTTC	CASSLDSREQFF	TRBV11-3	NA	TRBJ2-1	NA
TGTGCCAGCAGTCCCTCTTTGGGGGCCAACGTCCTGACTTTC	CASSPSLGANVLTF	TRBV6-6	NA	TRBJ2-6	NA
TGTGCCAGCAGCTTAGGGACGGATTACGAGCAGTACTTC	CASSLGTDYEQYF	TRBV11-2	NA	TRBJ2-7	NA
TGCGCCAGCAGCTTGGCTGCTAGCGGGGGAACAGATACGCAGTATTTT	CASSLAASGGTDTQYF	TRBV5-1	NA	TRBJ2-3	TRBD2
TGTGCCACCCGACAGGGATTCTCTGGAAACACCATATATTTT	CATRQGFSGNTIYF	TRBV6-1	NA	TRBJ1-3	TRBD1
TGCGCCAGCAGCCAAGTGGTTGCTGGGGGAACCCTAGCTAACTATGGCTACACCTTC	CASSQVVAGGTLANYGYTF	TRBV4-1	NA	TRBJ1-2	NA
TGTGCCAGCAGCTACCCACAGGCGAACACTGAAGCTTTCTTT	CASSYPQANTEAFF	TRBV5-4	NA	TRBJ1-1	NA
TGTGCCTGGAGCGGCGGGGGGGCCGAGACCCAGTACTTC	CAWSGGGAETQYF	TRBV30	NA	TRBJ2-5	TRBD2
TGTGCCAGCAGCTCCGACCGGACAGGCTCCTACGAGCAGTACTTC	CASSSDRTGSYEQYF	TRBV7-8	NA	TRBJ2-7	TRBD1
TGTGCCAGCAGTGAAGAGGGACAGGGACCCTACACCTTC	CASSEEGQGPYTF	TRBV6-1	NA	TRBJ1-2	TRBD1
TGTGCCAGCAGCTTAGTTGGGGGGCGCACAGATACGCAGTATTTT	CASSLVGGRTDTQYF	TRBV7-2	NA	TRBJ2-3	NA
TGCAGCGTTCAGTTCCAGGGCACAGATACGCAGTATTTT	CSVQFQGTDTQYF	TRBV29-1	NA	TRBJ2-3	NA
TGTGCCAGCAGCCAAGATACCAGGGGTTTGCAGCCCCAGCATTTT	CASSQDTRGLQPQHF	TRBV4-2	NA	TRBJ1-5	NA
TGCGCCAGCAGCTTGGCGATACAGAGCGGGAACGGGGGGGAGACCCAGTACTTC	CASSLAIQSGNGGETQYF	TRBV5-1	NA	TRBJ2-5	TRBD2
TGTGCCAGCAGTGAGACAGGTGGCAATCAGCCCCAGCATTTT	CASSETGGNQPQHF	TRBV25-1	NA	TRBJ1-5	NA
TGTGCCAGCAGCGTAGAGGACAAGGCCCCTTTGAGGGACTATGGCTACACCTTC	CASSVEDKAPLRDYGYTF	TRBV9	NA	TRBJ1-2	NA
TGTGCCAGCAGAAACCGGGACAGGGTCCACGAGCAGTACTTC	CASRNRDRVHEQYF	TRBV2	NA	TRBJ2-7	TRBD1
TGTGCCATCAGTGAGCCAGATCAAGCCCAGCATTTT	CAISEPDQAQHF	TRBV10-3	NA	TRBJ1-5	NA
TGTGCCATCACGGACAGGGAGAACACCGGGGAGCTGTTTTTT	CAITDRENTGELFF	TRBV10-3	once	TRBJ2-2	TRBD1
TGTGCCAGCAGTGAAAGCAGGACAGGGGCGCTCAGGGTCGGTGGCTACACCTTC	CASSESRTGALRVGGYTF	TRBV6-1	NA	TRBJ1-2	TRBD1
TGTGCCAGCACCCCGGGACTAGCGGTTGCCCAAGAGACCCAGTACTTC	CASTPGLAVAQETQYF	TRBV11-2	NA	TRBJ2-5	TRBD2
TGTGCCTGGAGTGTACGGTCTGACTATGGCTACACCTTC	CAWSVRSDYGYTF	TRBV30	NA	TRBJ1-2	NA
TGCGCCAGCAGCTTGATGACCAGTCGCCAAGAGACCCAGTACTTC	CASSLMTSRQETQYF	TRBV5-1	NA	TRBJ2-5	NA
TGTGCCAGCAGCTCGGCGGGGAACACTGAAGCTTTCTTT	CASSSAGNTEAFF	TRBV11-1	NA	TRBJ1-1	NA
TGCGCCAGCAGTGAGGGGCGGACGAGCTCCTACAATGAGCAGTTCTTC	CASSEGRTSSYNEQFF	TRBV10-2	NA	TRBJ2-1	NA
TGTGCCAGCAGCCTAGGCGCGGGGGGATACGAGCAGTACTTC	CASSLGAGGYEQYF	TRBV7-6	NA	TRBJ2-7	TRBD2
TGTGCATGTGTTCAGGGGGCGGGATCACCCCTCCACTTT	CACVQGAGSPLHF	TRBV30	NA	TRBJ1-6	TRBD1
TGTGCCAGCAGGGCACTACAGGGTCCTAACTATGGCTACACCTTC	CASRALQGPNYGYTF	TRBV2	NA	TRBJ1-2	NA
TGTGCCAGTACTCTCTGGGGGGAGCTGTTTTTT	CASTLWGELFF	TRBV19	NA	TRBJ2-2	NA
TGTGCCTGGAGTATAAAGGGGAGTGAAAAACTGTTTTTT	CAWSIKGSEKLFF	TRBV30	NA	TRBJ1-4	NA
TGTGCCAGCAGTTTGGGACTAGCGGGAGTTGAGACCCAGTACTTC	CASSLGLAGVETQYF	TRBV6-5	NA	TRBJ2-5	TRBD2
TGTGCCAGCAGCCGCAGGGGCAATGAGCAGTTCTTC	CASSRRGNEQFF	TRBV5-6	NA	TRBJ2-1	NA
TGTGCCAGCAGCCCGACCAGGGTCACCGGGGAGCTGTTTTTT	CASSPTRVTGELFF	TRBV7-6	few	TRBJ2-2	NA
TGTGCCAGCACCCGAGGGGGATACTCCTACGAGCAGTACTTC	CASTRGGYSYEQYF	TRBV28	NA	TRBJ2-7	NA